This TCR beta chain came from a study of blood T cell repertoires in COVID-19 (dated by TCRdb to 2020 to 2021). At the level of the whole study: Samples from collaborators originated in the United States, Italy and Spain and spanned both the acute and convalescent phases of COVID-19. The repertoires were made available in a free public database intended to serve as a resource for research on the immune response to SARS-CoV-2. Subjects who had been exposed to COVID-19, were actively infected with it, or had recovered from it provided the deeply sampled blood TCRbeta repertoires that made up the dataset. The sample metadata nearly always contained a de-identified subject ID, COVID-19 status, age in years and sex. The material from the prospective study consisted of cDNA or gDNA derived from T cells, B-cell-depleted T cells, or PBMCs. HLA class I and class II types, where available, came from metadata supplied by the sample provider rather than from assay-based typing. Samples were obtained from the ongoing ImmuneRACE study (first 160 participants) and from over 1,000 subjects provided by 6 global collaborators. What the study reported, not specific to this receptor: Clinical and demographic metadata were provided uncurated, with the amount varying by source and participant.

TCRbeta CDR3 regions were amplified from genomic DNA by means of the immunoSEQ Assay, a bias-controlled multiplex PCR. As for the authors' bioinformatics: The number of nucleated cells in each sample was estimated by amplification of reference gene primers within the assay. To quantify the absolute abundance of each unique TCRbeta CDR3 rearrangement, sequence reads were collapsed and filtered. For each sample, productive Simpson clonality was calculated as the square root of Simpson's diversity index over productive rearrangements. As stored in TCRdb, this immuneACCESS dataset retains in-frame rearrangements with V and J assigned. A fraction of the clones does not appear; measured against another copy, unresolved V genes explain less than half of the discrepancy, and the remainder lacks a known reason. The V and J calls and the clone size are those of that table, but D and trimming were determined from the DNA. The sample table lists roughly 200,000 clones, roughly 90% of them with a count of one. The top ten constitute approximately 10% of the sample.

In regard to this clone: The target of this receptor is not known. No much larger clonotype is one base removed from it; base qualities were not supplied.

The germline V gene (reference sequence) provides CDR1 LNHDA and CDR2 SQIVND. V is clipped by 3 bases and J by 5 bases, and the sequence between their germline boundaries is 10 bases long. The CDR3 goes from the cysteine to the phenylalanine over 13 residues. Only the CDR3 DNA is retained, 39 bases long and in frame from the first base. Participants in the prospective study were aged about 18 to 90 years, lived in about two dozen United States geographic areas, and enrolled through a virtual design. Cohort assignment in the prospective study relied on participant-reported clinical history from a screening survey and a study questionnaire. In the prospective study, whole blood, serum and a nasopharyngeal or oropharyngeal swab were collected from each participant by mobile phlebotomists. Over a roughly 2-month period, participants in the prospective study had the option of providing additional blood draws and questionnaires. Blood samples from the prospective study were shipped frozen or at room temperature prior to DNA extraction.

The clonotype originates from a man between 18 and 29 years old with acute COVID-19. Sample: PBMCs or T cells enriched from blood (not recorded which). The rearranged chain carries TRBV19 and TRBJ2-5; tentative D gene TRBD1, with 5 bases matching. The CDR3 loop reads CASSIRVGETQYF. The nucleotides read TGTGCCAGTAGTATCAGGGTGGGGGAGACCCAGTACTTC.